This TCR beta chain was captured in a study of cytomegalovirus exposure and HLA in healthy donors. Regarding the study as a whole: A later analysis found most CMV-associated TCR beta chains apparently HLA-restricted. For presence/absence analyses, sequencing depth was assumed to be roughly uniform across donors. Researchers left out some V segments, among them TRBV6-2 and TRBV6-3, as indistinguishable.

The study ran its PCR with 60 Vbeta and 13 Jbeta primers. Methods used by the authors: Unique TCR beta chains numbered approximately 80 million in a later analysis, with some 9.9 million shared. Produced via immunoSEQ multiplex PCR; TCRdb's table is partial and in-frame only. Clone size and V and J calls were adopted from that table, with D and trimming inferred from the DNA. The sample records approximately 200,000 clones, around 79% being singletons. About this clone itself: What it recognizes is unknown.

V lost 8 bases and J lost 1; bases outside the gene matches: 5. The germline V gene encodes CDR1 MNHNY and CDR2 SVGAGI (reference sequence). CDR3 length: 14 residues. This sequence was found in a man younger than 35 in good health and CMV-seronegative. The V gene is TRBV6-6, the J gene TRBJ2-3, with 8 bases matching TRBD1. The source material was PBMCs. The CDR3 DNA reads as TGTGCCAGCGGCTACAGGGGGGGCACAGATACGCAGTATTTT. Translation: CASGYRGGTDTQYF.